Below, 2 T cell receptor beta chains from the same sample are listed, as sequenced in a study of shared clonotypes between healthy human individuals. Libraries were prepared by immunoSEQ multiplex PCR; TCRdb keeps only in-frame clonotypes and omits some of them. The sample carries roughly 200,000 clones, roughly 70% recorded once. The sequenced sample consisted of memory CD4+ T cells sorted from blood. The sample's subset: CD45RA-negative fraction. These TCRs come from a man aged 25 to 40 in good health.

This rearrangement joins TRBV27 to TRBJ2-3; unclear D gene. CDR1 and CDR2 (germline): MNHEY, SMNVEV (reference sequence). This CDR3 contains 14 residues. V gave up 3 bases and J gave up 4 bases, with 11 bases separating them. The CDR3 nucleotides are TGTGCCAGCAGTTTCACCAAAAGTCCAGATACGCAGTATTTT. The encoded protein is CASSFTKSPDTQYF.

This clone has only a few counts. The chain uses TRBV28 and TRBJ2-7, with D possibly TRBD2 on 6 matching bases. The germline V gene has CDR1 MDHEN and CDR2 SYDVKM. The V and J ends lost 2 bases and 3 bases respectively, with 17 bases between them. CDR3 length equals 16 residues. In nucleotides, the CDR3 is TGTGCCAGCAGTTTAACTGGAGGGCCATCGGACTACGAGCAGTACTTC. Protein product: CASSLTGGPSDYEQYF.